What follows is one T cell receptor beta chain and its context. Its antigen remains unidentified. The data were taken from a study of a mutant IDH1 vaccine in newly diagnosed glioma. Study-wide context: Patients under treatment included about 60% males and about 38% females and had a mean age of around 40 years. Former treatment meant radiotherapy, temozolomide, or both; the majority had gotten both.

Study conclusions and caveats: Evidence of vaccine-induced immune responses was documented in about 93% of patients.

Profiled with immunoSEQ multiplex PCR; TCRdb holds only in-frame clones, not every one. Counted here are over 55,000 clones, approximately 84% occurring once; the ten biggest clones make up 3.5% to 4.5%. V lost 3 bases to trimming and J lost 9 bases, with 13 bases between them. The CDR3 is 13 amino acids. Germline V gene data show CDR1 as SGHNT and CDR2 as YYREEE (reference sequence). Time point noted: week 11, during vaccination. Each dose of the vaccine consisted of 300 ug of mutant IDH1 20-mer peptide, with topical imiquimod. The genes are TRBV5-4 and TRBJ2-1; unclear D gene. The sequencing used PBMCs, collected from a glioma patient whose treatment included an IDH1 peptide vaccine. The receptor was isolated from a young man with glioma. The CDR3 sequence: CASSSGIKGEQFF. CDR3 nucleotides: TGTGCCAGCAGCTCAGGCATCAAGGGTGAGCAGTTCTTC.